Reported below is one T cell receptor beta chain. Antigen unknown. Donors likely had unrecorded immune exposures despite being nominally healthy when sampled. The data stem from a study of cytomegalovirus exposure and HLA in healthy donors. Study-wide results and caveats: Exclusion as indistinguishable affected some V segments, including TRBV6-2 and TRBV6-3.

The study ran its PCR with 60 Vbeta and 13 Jbeta primers. The protocol was immunoSEQ multiplex PCR, while the TCRdb copy is restricted to in-frame clones and leaves out a portion. The table has under 150,000 clones, around four fifths seen once. The V gene's germline CDR1 is LGHNA and CDR2 YSLEER. This CDR3 region has 16 residues. Germline trimming cut 0 bases from V and 8 bases from J; bases unmatched to any gene: 5. The clonotype originates from a boy aged 5-17 years in good health and CMV-seronegative. The chain has TRBV4-3 and TRBJ2-1, with 12 bases matching TRBD2. Input material: PBMCs. The CDR3 DNA sequence: TGCGCCAGCAGCCAAGAACTAGCGGGAGGTATCGATGAGCAGTTCTTC. This encodes CASSQELAGGIDEQFF.